These 3 T cell receptor beta chains share one sample of origin, sequenced in a study of blood T cell repertoires in COVID-19. Produced via immunoSEQ multiplex PCR; TCRdb's table is partial and in-frame only. The sample yields more than 200,000 clones, about 86% seen once. Material: peripheral blood. The origin of the receptors is a man between 25 and 39 years old with active or convalescent COVID-19.

This clone has a single count. Within the sample, other DNA sequences also encode this same CDR3. The rearrangement links TRBV6-5 to TRBJ2-7; possible D gene TRBD1, 6 bases. The CDR3 loop spans 13 amino acids. V lost 2 bases to trimming and J lost 1 base, with 6 bases between them. Looked up from germline, CDR1 is MNHEY and CDR2 is SVGAGI. Here the CDR3 reads CASSYGQSYEQYF. DNA for the CDR3: TGTGCCAGCAGTTACGGACAGTCCTACGAGCAGTACTTC.

The chain employs TRBV9 and TRBJ1-3; possible D gene TRBD1, 5 bases. Deletions cut 0 bases from V and 2 bases from J, with 12 bases between. The germline V gene has CDR1 SGDLS and CDR2 YYNGEE. The CDR3 runs 16 residues. The CDR3 protein is CASSVGSRGAGNTIYF. As DNA, the CDR3 is TGTGCCAGCAGCGTAGGGTCTAGGGGTGCTGGAAACACCATATATTTT.

The CDR3 here is CASSAPKGTGGRGTGELFF. As DNA, the CDR3 is TGTGCCAGCAGCGCCCCAAAGGGGACGGGGGGCCGAGGGACCGGGGAGCTGTTTTTT. The chain joins TRBV9 to TRBJ2-2; weak D call: TRBD2 (7 bases). The CDR3 totals 19 residues. V was trimmed by 3 bases and J by 5 bases, leaving 26 bases between them. CDR1 is SGDLS, CDR2 YYNGEE, per germline.